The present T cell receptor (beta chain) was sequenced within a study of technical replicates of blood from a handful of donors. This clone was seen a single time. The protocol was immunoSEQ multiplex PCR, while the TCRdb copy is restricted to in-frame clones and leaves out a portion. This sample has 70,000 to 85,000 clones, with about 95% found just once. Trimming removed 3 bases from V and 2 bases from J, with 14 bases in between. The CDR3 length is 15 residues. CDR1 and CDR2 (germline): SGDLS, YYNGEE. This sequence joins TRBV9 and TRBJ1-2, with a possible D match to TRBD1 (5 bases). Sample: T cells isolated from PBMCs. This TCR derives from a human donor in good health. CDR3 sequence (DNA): TGTGCCAGCAGCGAGGGGCAGGGCAGGAACTATGGCTACACCTTC. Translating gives CASSEGQGRNYGYTF.